Sequencing of this T cell receptor (beta chain) was carried out in a study of T cells after yellow fever vaccination. MiXCR, applied by TCRdb to the 5' RACE reads, yields one record per CDR3 protein. The sample has some 320,000 distinct CDR3 sequences; 8.7% are singletons. The CDR3 loop spans 15 amino acids. The V gene's germline CDR1 is MNHEY and CDR2 SMNVEV (reference sequence). Trimming removed 5 bases from V and 5 bases from J; junction bases left unmatched: 4. The rearrangement joins TRBV27 to TRBJ2-1; 12 bases are shared with TRBD2. The sequence was obtained from a man between 18 and 29 years old who received the YFV17D yellow fever vaccine. The input for sequencing was CD4+ T cells sorted from PBMCs, taken 5 days after the yellow fever booster vaccination. CDR3 sequence reads: CASSPWTSGDNEQFF. The DNA of the CDR3 is TGTGCCAGCAGTCCATGGACTAGCGGGGACAATGAGCAGTTCTTC.